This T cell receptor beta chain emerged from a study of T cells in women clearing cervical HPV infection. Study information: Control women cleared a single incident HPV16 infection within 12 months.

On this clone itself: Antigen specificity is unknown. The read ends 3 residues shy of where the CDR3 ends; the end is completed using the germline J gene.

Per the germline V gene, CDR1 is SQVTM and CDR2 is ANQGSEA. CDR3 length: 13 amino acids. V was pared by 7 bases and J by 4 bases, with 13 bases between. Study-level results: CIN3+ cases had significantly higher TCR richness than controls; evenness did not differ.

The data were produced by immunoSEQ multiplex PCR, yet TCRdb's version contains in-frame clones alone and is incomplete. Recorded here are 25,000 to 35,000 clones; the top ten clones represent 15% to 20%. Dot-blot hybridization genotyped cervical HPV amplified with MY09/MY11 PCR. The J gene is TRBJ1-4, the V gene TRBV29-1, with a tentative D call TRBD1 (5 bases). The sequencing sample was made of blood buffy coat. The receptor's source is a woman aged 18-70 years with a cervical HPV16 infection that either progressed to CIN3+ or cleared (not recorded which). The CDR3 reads CSGQGAFNEKLFF. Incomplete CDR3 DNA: TGCAGCGGCCAAGGGGCCTTTAATGAAAAA.